This passage covers 6 T cell receptor beta chains from one sample sequenced in a study of T cells in Graves' hyperthyroidism and ophthalmopathy. Amplification of TCR beta CDR3 regions used RNA as the template. Carried out on the TCR CDR3, a first-round RT-PCR used the HTBI primer set. TCRdb reprocessed the multiplex PCR reads with MiXCR, giving one entry per CDR3 protein. Of hundreds of thousands of distinct CDR3 sequences in the sample, around 20% were seen once. What was sequenced was blood. All receptors derive from a man aged 25-45 years with Graves' ophthalmopathy.

The rearrangement links TRBV7-3 to TRBJ2-1; 12 positions match TRBD2. Germline CDR1 is SGHTA and CDR2 is FQGTGA. J was trimmed by 8 bases and V by 6 bases; bases with no gene match: 5. The CDR3 has 14 amino acids. The CDR3 nucleotides are TGTGCCAGCAGTTCTAGCGGGAGGGCCCATGAGCAGTTCTTC. Protein product: CASSSSGRAHEQFF. Filled out from reference TRBV7-3 and TRBJ2-1, the complete variable domain reads GAGVSQTPSNKVTEKGKYVELRCDPISGHTALYWYRQSLGQGPEFLIYFQGTGAADDSGLPNDRFFAVRPEGSVSTLKIQRTERGDSAVYLCASSSSGRAHEQFFGPGTRLTVL.

This clonotype appeared many times. This chain connects TRBV7-9 to TRBJ2-2; the D is unclear. V shed 4 bases and J shed 3 bases, with 6 bases lying between them. In germline, CDR1 is SEHNR, CDR2 FQNEAQ (reference sequence). This CDR3 comprises 13 residues. The CDR3 nucleotides read TGTGCCAGCAGCTACGGCGACACCGGGGAGCTGTTTTTT. This translates into CASSYGDTGELFF.

This clonotype was counted at least ten times. This CDR3 reads CAINAPRDPTQYF. CDR3 DNA: TGTGCCATCAATGCCCCTCGGGACCCCACGCAGTATTTT. This chain connects TRBV10-3 to TRBJ2-3, with D tentatively TRBD1 or TRBD2 (5 bases each). V lost 7 bases to trimming and J lost 9 bases, with 17 bases between them. CDR3 length equals 13 residues. CDR1 is ENHRY, CDR2 SYGVKD, per germline.

A few counts support this clonotype. V gene TRBV19 combines with J gene TRBJ2-3, with 7 bases matching TRBD2. The germline V gene encodes CDR1 LNHDA and CDR2 SQIVND (reference sequence). The CDR3 extends over 16 amino acids. V shed 4 bases, J shed 0 bases, and the junction held 7 bases outside the gene matches. CDR3 in amino acids: CASSTRPGLSTDTQYF. Written as DNA, the CDR3 is TGTGCCAGTAGTACCAGACCGGGACTAAGCACAGATACGCAGTATTTT. Drawing the rest from reference TRBV19 and TRBJ2-3, the complete variable domain is DGGITQSPKYLFRKEGQNVTLSCEQNLNHDAMYWYRQDPGQGLRLIYYSQIVNDFQKGDIAEGYSVSREKKESFPLTVTSAQKNPTAFYLCASSTRPGLSTDTQYFGPGTRLTVL.

In its sample, this clonotype was seen many times. The rearrangement links TRBV2 to TRBJ2-7, with TRBD1 identical over 9 bases. The CDR3 is made up of 15 amino acids. Looked up from germline, CDR1 is SNHLY and CDR2 is FYNNEI. J lost 2 bases, V lost 1 base, and 3 bases had no gene match. CDR3 DNA sequence: TGTGCCAGCAGTGAAGGGGGACAGGGTCCCTACGAGCAGTACTTC. Translated: CASSEGGQGPYEQYF.

This chain links TRBV11-1 with TRBJ1-2, with D possibly TRBD1 on 5 matching bases. Germline CDR1 is SGHAT and CDR2 is FQDESV (reference sequence). This CDR3 spans 13 amino acids. Trimming stripped 5 bases from V and 8 bases from J, with 15 bases between. CDR3 sequence: CASSPRGGFGYTF. DNA for the CDR3: TGTGCCAGCAGCCCCCGCGGGGGGTTCGGCTACACCTTC.